The entry below gives a single T cell receptor beta chain sequence along with its context. Its target antigen remains unknown. Per-base qualities were not stored, and no clone one base away is much larger. These data originate in a study of cytomegalovirus exposure and HLA in healthy donors (dated by TCRdb to 2015 to 2018). In terms of the full investigation: An earlier analysis of several hundred of the donors reported approximately 300 Gb of sequence data and roughly 110 million unique TCR beta sequences from 150 million to 200 million T cells. An early release that covered several hundred HLA-typed donors contained around 300 gigabases of sequencing data and 75 million to 100 million unique TCR sequences. Of the roughly 420 genotyped donors, 75% to 85% were placed in the genetic ancestry cluster associated with self-reported Caucasian donors. The study aimed to test whether cataloging public T cell receptors could reveal signatures of past pathogen exposure. The study profiled the T cell repertoires of fewer than 850 subjects by immunosequencing and related them to cytomegalovirus serostatus. Along with the 666-subject first cohort, a separate validation cohort of approximately 110 different subjects was used. The study combined high-throughput TCR immunosequencing, statistical association of individual TCRs with disease status, and machine learning to predict cytomegalovirus infection status. In a later analysis, previously published TCR beta repertoires from roughly 710 donors were re-analyzed and high-resolution HLA genotyping was added so that TCR occurrence patterns could be studied. Rather than drawing on any new phenotypic data, the later analysis identified candidate immune exposures from TCR beta sequences and the way those sequences occurred across donors. To decide whether each TCR beta V gene segment behaved as functional or pseudogenic, an earlier analysis of some 600 of the donors relied on high-throughput TCR beta sequencing. Donor age, sex, ethnicity and CMV serostatus were compiled alongside the repertoire data. A later genetic analysis used genome-wide SNP genotypes for about 60% of the roughly 670 donors, treating that subset as a discovery cohort. Every repertoire in the discovery cohort had been generated on one and the same sequencing platform. HLA typing included class I and class II loci at four-digit resolution. Typing coverage varied by locus: roughly 629-640 donors for A, B, C, DRB1 and DQB1; approximately 560 for DQA1; about 570 for DPA1; approximately 470 for DPB1. Four to six DR-DQ haplotypes were handled as single units for association and clustering, since linkage in the cohort was strong. Across some 400 genotyped donors of the cohort, an average of approximately 240,000 unique TCR beta nucleotide sequences per donor were sequenced, and 15% to 20% of those sequences were non-productive.

The library came from the immunoSEQ multiplex PCR assay. A mixture of 60 forward primers for TCR Vbeta segments and 13 reverse primers for TCR Jbeta segments was used in the multiplex PCR. A multiplex PCR assay on genomic DNA amplified the CDR3 region of rearranged TCR beta genes. On the Illumina HiSeq System, the amplified TCR beta libraries were sequenced as 87-base-pair reads. Per the authors' processing: Across the 600 to 700 repertoires, a later analysis counted 75 million to 90 million unique TCR beta chains, 9.5 million to 12 million of which were shared by at least two donors. A nearest-neighbor algorithm error-corrected the raw reads and collapsed the reads into unique sequences, merging closely related sequences to remove PCR and sequencing errors. CDR3 sequences were aligned to IMGT reference sequences to assign V, D and J gene segments. Each retained sequence needed at least a six-nucleotide match to both a V gene segment and a J gene segment. Rearrangements were classified as productive when the CDR3 lacked stop codons and remained in frame with V and J, and all other rearrangements were classified as non-productive. CDR3 was defined by IMGT convention, running from the second conserved V-encoded cysteine to the conserved J-encoded phenylalanine. In an earlier analysis of around 640 of the donors, sequences lacking an unambiguous match to a single V gene segment were excluded. In an earlier analysis of some 590 of the donors, a V segment was called functional when productive rearrangements were above 56.7%, and segregating when the standard deviation between donors exceeded 5%. A statistical classification framework was built to diagnose cytomegalovirus status from the catalog of TCR beta chain sequences. In a later analysis, TCR nucleotide sequences were compared against IMGT/GENE-DB human TR gene sequences so that V and J genes could be assigned. A later analysis assigned CDR3 sequences and most-parsimonious VDJ recombination scenarios with the TCRdist pipeline. A later analysis defined each TCR beta chain by its CDR3 amino acid sequence plus V-gene family, and excluded reads lacking a unique V-gene family. In a later analysis, nearly 600 highly shared, low-generation-probability nucleotide sequences were removed to address suspected cross-contamination and a sequencing artifact. In a later analysis, a clonal expansion index was calculated for each public chain from normalized within-repertoire ranks of inferred template counts. In a later analysis, generation probabilities were computed with a VDJ recombination model fitted to out-of-frame rearrangements, and the resulting probabilities were checked against IGoR. Hypergeometric tests were used in a later analysis to score TCR-TCR, TCR-HLA and TCR-CMV co-occurrence, with a repertoire-size bias correction applied to the TCR pairs. A later analysis estimated false discovery rates by permuting HLA or CMV assignments 20 times. In a later analysis, co-occurring TCRs were grouped with DBSCAN, and TCRdist sequence similarity was added when clustering was performed within HLA-allele-positive subsets. Repertoires with fewer than 30,000 or more than 120,000 public chains, plus five repertoires with anomalous nucleotide sharing, were excluded from co-occurrence clustering. TCRdb provides this immuneACCESS table in a form limited to in-frame rearrangements. Some clones are lacking; in checked studies, under half of them reflect an unresolved V gene, and why the rest are absent is not known. The DNA was the basis for D and trimming; V, J and clone size are from that table. Here the sample has approximately 72,000 clones; around 76% occur a single time. 5.5% to 7% of the sample goes to the ten largest clones.

Paper-wide results and their limitations: Cytomegalovirus status was reported to be diagnosed by the classifier with high specificity and sensitivity in both the original and validation cohorts. According to a later analysis, TCR association rates differed among HLA loci, with DRB1 alleles showing the most associated TCRs and HLA-C alleles showing the fewest. The study gave a list of around 170 TCR beta chains associated with cytomegalovirus. Sequencing depth was assumed to be roughly uniform across donors in the presence/absence analyses, though that assumption may not hold. A later genetic analysis reported fewer N-insertions in productive TCRs among donors in an Asian-associated ancestry cluster than the roughly 640-donor mean. Most CMV-associated TCR beta chains appeared to be HLA-restricted in a later analysis, and the HLA associations seemed to be driven largely by CMV exposure. Because HLA typing was unavailable for some donors at each locus, only the typed subset was used in association tests. The authors suggested that the approach could potentially be generalized to other disease states and immunological phenotypes. A group of highly shared sequence variants was considered likely to be a technical artifact of the sequencing pipeline. In a later analysis, 15,000 to 20,000 TCR beta sequences were associated with specific HLA alleles at a false discovery rate of 0.05. In vitro tests confirmed that a few of the cytomegalovirus-associated TCR beta chains recognize cytomegalovirus antigens. A further reported finding was that TCR beta sequences accurately predicted the HLA-A and HLA-B alleles for most subjects in the first cohort. Most TCR sequences were seen in very few donors, while some public TCRs were found in many individuals. In a later analysis, several top co-occurrence clusters were reported to appear linked to parvovirus B19, influenza, CMV and Epstein-Barr virus. A later genetic analysis associated a missense DCLRE1C variant with V-gene and J-gene trimming of TCR beta chains, and an independent cohort replicated the association. CMV serostatus was the only immune exposure information available for the cohort. Because the 87-base-pair reads could not distinguish some IMGT-functional V segments, including TRBV6-2 and TRBV6-3, those segments were excluded. Broadly in line with IMGT annotations, most TCR beta V segments showed up in productive rearrangements about 87% or about 30% of the time in an earlier analysis of around 550 of the donors. In this cohort, only TCR beta chains were sequenced, and detectable features were limited by the absence of alpha or paired-chain data. When HLA alleles, especially DR and DQ, strongly co-occurred, TCR associations were difficult to assign to individual alleles. In a later analysis, HLA-associated TCR beta chains showed more clonal expansion and lower generation probabilities than non-associated chains that were equally common. The earlier analysis of a few hundred of the donors excluded over 15 rarely observed V segments, including chromosome 9 orphons, because counts were too low. Correlated functional status among segregating V segments might be attributable to linkage disequilibrium, but an unknown experimental factor could not be ruled out.

The cohort was made up of approximately 700 healthy bone marrow donors. All cohort members were sampled while nominally healthy, although unrecorded immune exposures were likely present. The donor tested CMV seropositive, placing the donor among the 250 to 350 seropositive members of the cohort. A peripheral blood sample was collected from each donor, and TCR beta sequencing was performed on peripheral blood mononuclear cells. Genomic DNA was extracted from the blood cell samples with the Qiagen DNeasy Blood Extraction Kit. From its cysteine to its phenylalanine, the CDR3 spans 17 amino acids. The kept DNA is CDR3 alone, 51 bases in frame from the first base. The germline V gene provides CDR1 SGHRS and CDR2 YFSETQ. V and J lose 4 bases and 5 bases, and a span of 24 bases separates them.

The chain employs TRBV5-1 and TRBJ1-1; TRBD1 is a possible D gene, resting on 6 matching bases. This sequence was found in a male donor in good health and CMV-seropositive. Sequenced material: PBMCs. The CDR3 region: CASSLRPAGAQGTEAFF. The DNA sequence is TGCGCCAGCAGCCTCCGTCCGGCGGGGGCTCAAGGGACTGAAGCTTTCTTT.